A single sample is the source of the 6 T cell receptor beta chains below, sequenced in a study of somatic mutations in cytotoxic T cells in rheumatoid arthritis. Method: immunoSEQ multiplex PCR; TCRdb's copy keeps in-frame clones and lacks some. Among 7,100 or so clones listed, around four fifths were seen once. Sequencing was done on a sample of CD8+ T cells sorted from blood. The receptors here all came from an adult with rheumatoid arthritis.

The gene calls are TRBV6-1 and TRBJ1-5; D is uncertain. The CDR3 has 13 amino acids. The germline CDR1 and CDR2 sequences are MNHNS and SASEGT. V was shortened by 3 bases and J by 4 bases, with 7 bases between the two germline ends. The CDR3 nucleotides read TGTGCCAGCAGTGATGGGCAGAATCAGCCCCAGCATTTT. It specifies CASSDGQNQPQHF.

The CDR3 loop is CASTLGGDNYGYTF. For the CDR3, the DNA is TGTGCCAGTACCCTAGGAGGAGATAACTATGGCTACACCTTC. V and J are TRBV19 and TRBJ1-2; D gene ambiguous. The germline V gene encodes CDR1 LNHDA and CDR2 SQIVND (reference sequence). The length of the CDR3 is 14 residues. The ends were cut back, 7 bases at V and 1 base at J, with 13 bases in the middle.

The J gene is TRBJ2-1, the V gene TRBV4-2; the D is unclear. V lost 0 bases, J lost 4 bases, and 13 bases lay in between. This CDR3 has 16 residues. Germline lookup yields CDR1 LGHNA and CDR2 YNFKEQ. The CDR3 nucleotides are TGTGCCAGCAGCCAAGAGGCCGGGCAACATTACAATGAGCAGTTCTTC. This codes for CASSQEAGQHYNEQFF.

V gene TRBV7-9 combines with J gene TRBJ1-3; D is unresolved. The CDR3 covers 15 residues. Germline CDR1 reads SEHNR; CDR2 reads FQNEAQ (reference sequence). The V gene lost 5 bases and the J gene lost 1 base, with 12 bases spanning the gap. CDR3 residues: CASSPHSGSGNTIYF. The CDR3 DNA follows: TGTGCCAGCAGCCCTCATTCTGGATCTGGAAACACCATATATTTT.

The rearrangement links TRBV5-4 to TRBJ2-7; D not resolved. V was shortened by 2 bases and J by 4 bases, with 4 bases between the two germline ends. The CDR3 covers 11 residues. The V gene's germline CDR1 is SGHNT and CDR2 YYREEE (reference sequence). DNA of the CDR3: TGTGCCAGCAGCTTAGGATACGAGCAGTACTTC. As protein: CASSLGYEQYF. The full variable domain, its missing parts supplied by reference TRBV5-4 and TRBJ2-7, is ETGVTQSPTHLIKTRGQQVTLRCSSQSGHNTVSWYQQALGQGPQFIFQYYREEENGRGNFPPRFSGLQFPNYSSELNVNALELDDSALYLCASSLGYEQYFGPGTRLTVT.

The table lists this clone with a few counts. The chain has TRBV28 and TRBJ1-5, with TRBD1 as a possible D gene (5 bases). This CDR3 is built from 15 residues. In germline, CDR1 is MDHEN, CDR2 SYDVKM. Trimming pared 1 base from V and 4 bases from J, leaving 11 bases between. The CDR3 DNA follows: TGTGCCAGCAGTTTATCGGCAGGGAGAAATCAGCCCCAGCATTTT. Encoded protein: CASSLSAGRNQPQHF.